These T cell receptor beta chains were read from a single sample in a study of low-dose radiotherapy and immunotherapy resistance in tumors. From the reads, TCRdb called clonotypes with MiXCR, one entry per CDR3 protein. The sample lists 95,000 to 100,000 distinct CDR3 sequences; less than 25% were seen once. Sequencing used PBMCs, obtained after low-dose radiotherapy plus immunotherapy. The receptors come from a male donor with prostate cancer. Both conserved end residues are part of each CDR3. The D gene is left open where the match is weak. Some rows have no size entry. The others give once, few or many, or a class for an expanded clone.

D	J	V	size	CDR3
NA	TRBJ1-1	TRBV5-5	many	CASSSLAGDTEAFF
NA	TRBJ1-1	TRBV5-1	NA	CASSRPRLGGGKSFF
TRBD2	TRBJ2-7	TRBV14	many	CASSQFLGEGYEQYF
NA	TRBJ1-2	TRBV6-2/TRBV6-3	many	CASSYIPTDGGGYTF
TRBD1	TRBJ1-5	TRBV25-1	many	CASSDRDRVQPQHF
NA	TRBJ2-1	TRBV26	NA	CASRPSSGVSYNEQFF
NA	TRBJ2-1	TRBV18	many	CASSPKGKRRSYNEQFF
TRBD1	TRBJ2-7	TRBV6-8	many	CASSLYRDRGYEQYF
NA	TRBJ2-7	TRBV6-6	many	CASSYEESWGDEQYF
TRBD1	TRBJ1-6	TRBV20-1	many	CSARDRQGMGSYNSPLHF
TRBD2	TRBJ2-3	TRBV30	many	CAWSPTSGWTDTQYF
NA	TRBJ1-5	TRBV20-1	many	CSASQGLSNQPQHF
NA	TRBJ2-5	TRBV5-1	many	CASSLDRPGETQYF
NA	TRBJ1-6	TRBV14	NA	CASSQAQDRNSPLHF
TRBD1	TRBJ1-6	TRBV11-2	many	CASSRTGDNSPLHF
NA	TRBJ1-3	TRBV20-1	many	CSAPGPRIDTIYF